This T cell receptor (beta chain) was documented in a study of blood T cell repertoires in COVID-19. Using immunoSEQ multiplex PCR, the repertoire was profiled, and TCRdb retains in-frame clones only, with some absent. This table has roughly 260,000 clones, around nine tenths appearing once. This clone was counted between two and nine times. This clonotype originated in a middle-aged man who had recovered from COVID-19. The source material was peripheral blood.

The CDR3 DNA reads TGTGCCAGCAGTCCTAGCGGGAGGGCCCACGAGCAGTACTTC. Amino acids: CASSPSGRAHEQYF. The chain is built from TRBV2 and TRBJ2-7, with 12 bases matching TRBD2. Germline V CDR1 and CDR2: SNHLY, FYNNEI. Trimming at V came to 5 bases and at J to 5 bases, leaving 4 bases not matched to a gene. This CDR3 spans 14 amino acids.